This TCR beta chain was captured by sequencing in a study of T cells expressing NK-cell markers. Background on the study: It was sorted CD3+CD56+NKG2C+, CD3+CD56+NKG2C- and CD3+CD56-NKG2C+ T cells that supplied the TCR beta repertoires.

What made the TCR beta cDNA was 5'RACE template switching with UMIs. TCRdb reprocessed the 5' RACE reads, keeping one entry per CDR3 protein, no DNA. The sample includes almost 450,000 distinct CDR3 sequences. The germline gives CDR1 LGHNA, CDR2 YSLEER. The CDR3 covers 15 residues. The chain carries TRBV4-3 and TRBJ1-2. The receptor was isolated from a woman between 18 and 70 years old in good health. Material for sequencing was blood T cells: a sorted CD56 or NKG2C T cell subset, CD4+ or CD8+ T cells, or bulk PBMC T cells (not recorded which). This CDR3 reads CASSQELSSDYGYTF.